This note documents a single T cell receptor (beta chain) sequence. Its antigen is still unknown. TCRdb recomputed calls from the RT-PCR reads with MiXCR, one row per CDR3 protein. Among 500,000 to 650,000 distinct CDR3 sequences listed, about 8% were seen once. The sample comes from a study of response to subunit inactivated influenza vaccine. Study results and caveats: Authors suggested that a seasonal influenza vaccination recruits few new T cells each time.

There are 16 residues in the CDR3. Germline V CDR1 and CDR2: MDHEN, SYDVKM. V gave up 2 bases and J gave up 9 bases, with 19 bases separating them. The material sequenced was PBMCs from blood, taken around 2 years after vaccination. This receptor was taken from a man aged 50 to 69 who received an inactivated influenza vaccine. This chain links TRBV28 with TRBJ1-4; no firm D call. Written as DNA, the CDR3 is TGTGCCAGCAGTTTAGATACCCACCCCGCGGAGAAAAAACTGTTTTTT. This sequence encodes CASSLDTHPAEKKLFF.